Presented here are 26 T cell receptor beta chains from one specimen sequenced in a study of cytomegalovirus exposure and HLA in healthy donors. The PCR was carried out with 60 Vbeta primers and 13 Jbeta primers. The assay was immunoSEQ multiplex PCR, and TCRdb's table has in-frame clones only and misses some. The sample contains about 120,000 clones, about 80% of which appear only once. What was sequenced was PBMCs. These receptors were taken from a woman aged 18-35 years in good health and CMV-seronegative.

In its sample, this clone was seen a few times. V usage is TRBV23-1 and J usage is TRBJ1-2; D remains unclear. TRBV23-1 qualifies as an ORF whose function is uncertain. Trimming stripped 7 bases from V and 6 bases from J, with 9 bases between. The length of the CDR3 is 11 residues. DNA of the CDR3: TGCGCCAGCAAGGTCACAGATGGCTACACCTTC. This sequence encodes CASKVTDGYTF.

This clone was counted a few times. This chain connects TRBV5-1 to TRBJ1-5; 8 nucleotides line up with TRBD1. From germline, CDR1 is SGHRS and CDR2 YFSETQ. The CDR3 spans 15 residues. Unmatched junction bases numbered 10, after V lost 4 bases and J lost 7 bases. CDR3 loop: CASSRFGGQDQPQHF. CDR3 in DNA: TGCGCCAGCAGCCGTTTCGGGGGACAGGACCAGCCCCAGCATTTT.

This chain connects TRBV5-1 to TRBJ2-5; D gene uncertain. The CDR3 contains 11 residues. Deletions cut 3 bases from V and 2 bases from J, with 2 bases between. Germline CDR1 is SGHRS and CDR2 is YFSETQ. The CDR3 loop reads CASSSQETQYF. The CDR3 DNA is TGCGCCAGCAGCTCGCAAGAGACCCAGTACTTC.

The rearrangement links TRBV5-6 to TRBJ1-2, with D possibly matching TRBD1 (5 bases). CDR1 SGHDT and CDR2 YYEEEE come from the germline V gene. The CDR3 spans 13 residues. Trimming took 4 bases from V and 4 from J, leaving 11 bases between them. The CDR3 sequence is CASSPGGGYGYTF. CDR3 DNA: TGTGCCAGCAGCCCCGGCGGGGGCTATGGCTACACCTTC.

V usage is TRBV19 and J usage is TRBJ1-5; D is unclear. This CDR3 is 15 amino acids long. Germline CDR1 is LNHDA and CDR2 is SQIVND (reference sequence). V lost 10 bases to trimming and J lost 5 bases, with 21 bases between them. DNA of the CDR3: TGTGCCACCCGATTCCGAGCCATCTACGATCAGCCCCAGCATTTT. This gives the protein CATRFRAIYDQPQHF.

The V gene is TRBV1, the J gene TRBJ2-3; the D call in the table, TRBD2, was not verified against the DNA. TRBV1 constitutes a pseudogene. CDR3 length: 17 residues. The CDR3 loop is CTSSQDRSLGNTDTQYF. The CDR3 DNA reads TGCACCAGCAGCCAAGATCGAAGCCTCGGGAACACAGATACGCAGTATTTT.

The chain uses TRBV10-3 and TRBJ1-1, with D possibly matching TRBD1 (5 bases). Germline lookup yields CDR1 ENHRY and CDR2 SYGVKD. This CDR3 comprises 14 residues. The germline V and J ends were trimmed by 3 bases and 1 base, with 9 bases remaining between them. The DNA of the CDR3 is TGTGCCATCAGTGAACGGACAAAGAACACTGAAGCTTTCTTT. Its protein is CAISERTKNTEAFF.

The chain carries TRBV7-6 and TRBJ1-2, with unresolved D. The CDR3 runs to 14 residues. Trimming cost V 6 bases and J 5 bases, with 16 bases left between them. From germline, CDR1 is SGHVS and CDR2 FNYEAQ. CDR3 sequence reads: CASRGEGSLYGYTF. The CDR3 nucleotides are TGTGCCAGCAGGGGCGAAGGGAGTCTATATGGCTACACCTTC.

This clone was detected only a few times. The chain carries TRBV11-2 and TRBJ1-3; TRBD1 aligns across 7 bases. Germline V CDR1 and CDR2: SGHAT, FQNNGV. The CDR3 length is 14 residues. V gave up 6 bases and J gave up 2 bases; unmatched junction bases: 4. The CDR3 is CASSYDRAGNTIYF. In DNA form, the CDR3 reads TGTGCCAGCAGTTACGACAGGGCTGGAAACACCATATATTTT.

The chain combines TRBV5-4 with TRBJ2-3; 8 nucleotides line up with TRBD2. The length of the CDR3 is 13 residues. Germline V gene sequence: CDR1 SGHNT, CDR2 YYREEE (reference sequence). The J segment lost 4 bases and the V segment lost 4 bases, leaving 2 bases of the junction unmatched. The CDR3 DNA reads TGTGCCAGCAGCGCGGGAGGTGCAGATACGCAGTATTTT. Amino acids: CASSAGGADTQYF.

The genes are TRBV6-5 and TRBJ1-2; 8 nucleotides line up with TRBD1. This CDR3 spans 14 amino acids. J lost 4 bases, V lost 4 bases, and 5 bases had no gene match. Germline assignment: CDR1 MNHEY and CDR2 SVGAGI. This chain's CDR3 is CASSSDRGSYGYTF. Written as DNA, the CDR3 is TGTGCCAGCAGTTCCGACAGGGGATCCTATGGCTACACCTTC.

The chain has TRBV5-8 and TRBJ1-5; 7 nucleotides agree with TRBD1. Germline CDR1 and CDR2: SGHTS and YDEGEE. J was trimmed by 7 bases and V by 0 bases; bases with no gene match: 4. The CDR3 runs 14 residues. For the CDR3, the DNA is TGTGCCAGCAGCTTGGTTCAGGGGGAGCAGCCCCAGCATTTT. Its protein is CASSLVQGEQPQHF.

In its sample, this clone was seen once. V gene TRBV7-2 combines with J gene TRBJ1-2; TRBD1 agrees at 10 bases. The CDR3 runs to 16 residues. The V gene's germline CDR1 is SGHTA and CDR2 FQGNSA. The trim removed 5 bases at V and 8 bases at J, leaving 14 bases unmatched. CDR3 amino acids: CASSLGPGQGPPGYTF. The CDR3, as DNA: TGTGCCAGCAGCCTAGGGCCGGGACAGGGGCCGCCCGGCTACACCTTC.

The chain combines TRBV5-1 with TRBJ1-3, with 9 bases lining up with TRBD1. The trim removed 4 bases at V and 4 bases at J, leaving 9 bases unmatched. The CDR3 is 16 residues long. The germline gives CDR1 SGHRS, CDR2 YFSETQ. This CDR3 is CASSGSLGQGGNTIYF. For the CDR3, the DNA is TGCGCCAGCAGCGGATCTCTGGGACAGGGCGGAAACACCATATATTTT. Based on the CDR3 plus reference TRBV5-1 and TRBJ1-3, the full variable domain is KAGVTQTPRYLIKTRGQQVTLSCSPISGHRSVSWYQQTPGQGLQFLFEYFSETQRNKGNFPGRFSGRQFSNSRSEMNVSTLELGDSALYLCASSGSLGQGGNTIYFGEGSWLTVV.

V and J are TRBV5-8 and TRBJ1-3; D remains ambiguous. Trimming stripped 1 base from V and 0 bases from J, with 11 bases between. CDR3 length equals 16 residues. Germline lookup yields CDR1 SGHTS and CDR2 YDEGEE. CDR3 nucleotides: TGTGCCAGCAGCTTGTTTCTCCAGGCCTCTGGAAACACCATATATTTT. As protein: CASSLFLQASGNTIYF.

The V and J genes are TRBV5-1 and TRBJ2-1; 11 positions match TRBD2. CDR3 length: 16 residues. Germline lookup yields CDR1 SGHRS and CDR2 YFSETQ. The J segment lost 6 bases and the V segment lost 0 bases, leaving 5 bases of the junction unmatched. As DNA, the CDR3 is TGCGCCAGCAGCTTGGGATTAGCGGGGGGGCTCAATGAGCAGTTCTTC. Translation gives CASSLGLAGGLNEQFF.

The CDR3 protein is CASSPVADTQYF. The CDR3, as DNA: TGTGCCAGCAGCCCCGTTGCAGATACGCAGTATTTT. The genes are TRBV7-9 and TRBJ2-3, with D hard to call. Germline V lookup: CDR1 SEHNR, CDR2 FQNEAQ (reference sequence). There are 12 residues in the CDR3. Trimming pared 5 bases from V and 4 bases from J, leaving 7 bases between.

CDR3 region: CSAGLAYEQFF. The CDR3 nucleotides read TGCAGTGCAGGTCTAGCGTATGAGCAGTTCTTC. The chain couples TRBV20-1 to TRBJ2-1; possible D gene TRBD2, 6 bases. Per the germline V gene, CDR1 is DFQATT and CDR2 is SNEGSKA (reference sequence). The CDR3 contains 11 residues. The V gene lost 6 bases and the J gene lost 8 bases, with 11 bases spanning the gap.

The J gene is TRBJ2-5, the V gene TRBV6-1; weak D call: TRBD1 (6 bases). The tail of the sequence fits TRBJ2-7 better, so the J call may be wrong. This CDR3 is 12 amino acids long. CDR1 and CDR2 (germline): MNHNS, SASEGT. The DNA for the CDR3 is TGTGCCAGCAGCCCACAGGGCTACGAGCAGTACTTC. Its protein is CASSPQGYEQYF.

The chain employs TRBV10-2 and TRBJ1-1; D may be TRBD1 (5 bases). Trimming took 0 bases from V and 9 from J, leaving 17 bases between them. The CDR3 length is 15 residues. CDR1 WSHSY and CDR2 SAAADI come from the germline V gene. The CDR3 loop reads CASSESGRGPGKAFF. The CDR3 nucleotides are TGCGCCAGCAGTGAGTCCGGGAGGGGCCCAGGTAAAGCTTTCTTT.

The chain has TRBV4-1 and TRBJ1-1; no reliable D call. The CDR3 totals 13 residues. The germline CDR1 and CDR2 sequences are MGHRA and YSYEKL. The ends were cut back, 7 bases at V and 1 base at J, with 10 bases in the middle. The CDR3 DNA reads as TGCGCCAGCACCTCCTTGTCGAACACTGAAGCTTTCTTT. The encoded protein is CASTSLSNTEAFF.

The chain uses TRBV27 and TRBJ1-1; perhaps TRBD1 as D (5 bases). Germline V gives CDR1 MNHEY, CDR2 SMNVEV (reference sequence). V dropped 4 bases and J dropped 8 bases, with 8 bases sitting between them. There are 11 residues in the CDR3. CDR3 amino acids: CASSWGGEAFF. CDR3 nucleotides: TGTGCCAGCAGTTGGGGGGGAGAAGCTTTCTTT.

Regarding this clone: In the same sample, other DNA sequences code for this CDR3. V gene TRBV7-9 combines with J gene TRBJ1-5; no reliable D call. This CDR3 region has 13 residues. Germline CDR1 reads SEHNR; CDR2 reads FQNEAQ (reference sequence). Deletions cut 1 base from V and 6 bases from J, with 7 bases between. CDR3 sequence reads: CASSLGGSQPQHF. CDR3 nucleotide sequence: TGTGCCAGCAGCTTAGGAGGGAGTCAGCCCCAGCATTTT.

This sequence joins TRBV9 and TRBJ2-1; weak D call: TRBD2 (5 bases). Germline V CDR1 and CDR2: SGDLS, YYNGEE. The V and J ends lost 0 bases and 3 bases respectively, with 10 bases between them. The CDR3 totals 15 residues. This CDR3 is CASSVDGLNYNEQFF. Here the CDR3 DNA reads TGTGCCAGCAGCGTAGATGGACTGAACTACAATGAGCAGTTCTTC.

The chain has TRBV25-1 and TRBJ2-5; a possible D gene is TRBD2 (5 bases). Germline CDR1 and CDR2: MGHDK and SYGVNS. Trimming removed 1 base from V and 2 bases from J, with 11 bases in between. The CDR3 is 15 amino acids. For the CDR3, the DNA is TGTGCCAGCAGTGAATGGCGGGTCTCACAAGAGACCCAGTACTTC. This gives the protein CASSEWRVSQETQYF. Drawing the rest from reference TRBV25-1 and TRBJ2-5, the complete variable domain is EADIYQTPRYLVIGTGKKITLECSQTMGHDKMYWYQQDPGMELHLIHYSYGVNSTEKGDLSSESTVSRIRTEHFPLTLESARPSHTSQYLCASSEWRVSQETQYFGPGTRLLVL.

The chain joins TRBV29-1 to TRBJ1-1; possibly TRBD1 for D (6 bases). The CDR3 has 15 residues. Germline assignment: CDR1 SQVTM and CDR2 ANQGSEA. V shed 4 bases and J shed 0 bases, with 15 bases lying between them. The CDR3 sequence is CSVAQGRRMNTEAFF. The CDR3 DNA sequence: TGCAGCGTTGCCCAGGGGAGAAGGATGAACACTGAAGCTTTCTTT.